This is a list of T cell receptor beta chains from one sample in a study of neurological immune-mediated disorders. A single record per CDR3 protein comes from TCRdb applying MiXCR to the 5' RACE reads. This table has roughly 22,000 distinct CDR3 sequences, 5.5% to 8% appearing once. The sample was CD8+ T cells from blood. The receptors were sampled from a man between 18 and 35 years old in good health. CDR3s include the opening cysteine and the closing phenylalanine or tryptophan. A D gene is named only where the DNA matches it firmly. Clone size, where shown, is once, few, many, or a class for clones that have expanded.

V gene	J gene	clone size	D gene	CDR3 protein	CDR3 DNA
TRBV5-1	TRBJ2-7	many	.	CASSGEVAGEQYF	TGCGCCAGCAGCGGGGAGGTGGCCGGGGAGCAGTACTTC
TRBV6-5	TRBJ1-2	many	.	CASSYSEDGLGTDYGYTF	TGTGCCAGCAGTTACTCGGAGGACGGGCTGGGAACGGACTATGGCTACACCTTC
TRBV12-3/TRBV12-4	TRBJ2-1	.	.	CASSFSFRNNEQFF	TGTGCCAGCAGTTTCTCTTTCAGGAACAATGAGCAGTTCTTC
TRBV5-1	TRBJ1-1	large	.	CASGWGQGLRSTEAFF	TGCGCCAGCGGATGGGGGCAGGGGTTGAGGTCCACTGAAGCTTTCTTT
TRBV12-3/TRBV12-4	TRBJ1-1	medium-sized	.	CASSFRMNTEAFF	TGTGCCAGCAGTTTCCGCATGAACACTGAAGCTTTCTTT
TRBV12-3/TRBV12-4	TRBJ2-3	.	.	CASTPSTYSDTQYF	TGTGCCAGCACCCCCTCGACTTATTCAGATACGCAGTATTTT
TRBV20-1	TRBJ2-7	many	TRBD2	CSARDLRGLAGGLSYEQYF	TGCAGTGCTAGAGATCTTCGGGGCCTAGCGGGGGGACTTTCCTACGAGCAGTACTTC
TRBV20-1	TRBJ2-1	many	TRBD2	CSASMSYERGDNEQFF	TGCAGTGCTAGTATGAGTTACGAGCGGGGGGACAATGAGCAGTTCTTC
TRBV20-1	TRBJ2-1	many	.	CSASRLRGGGNEQFF	TGCAGTGCTAGCCGCTTGAGGGGGGGCGGGAATGAGCAGTTCTTC
TRBV5-1	TRBJ1-1	many	.	CASSALGLNTEAFF	TGCGCCAGCAGCGCCCTTGGCCTGAACACTGAAGCTTTCTTT
TRBV20-1	TRBJ2-1	many	TRBD2	CSAGPGLAFYNEQFF	TGCAGTGCCGGTCCGGGACTAGCCTTCTACAATGAGCAGTTCTTC
TRBV7-8	TRBJ2-7	many	.	CASSLTTENYEQYF	TGTGCCAGCAGCTTAACAACAGAGAACTACGAGCAGTACTTC
TRBV7-2	TRBJ1-1	few	.	CASSLVYRGASEAFF	TGTGCCAGCAGCTTAGTTTATCGGGGGGCCTCTGAAGCTTTCTTT
TRBV7-6	TRBJ1-1	many	.	CASSPPGWTEAFF	TGTGCCAGCAGCCCACCGGGCTGGACTGAAGCTTTCTTT